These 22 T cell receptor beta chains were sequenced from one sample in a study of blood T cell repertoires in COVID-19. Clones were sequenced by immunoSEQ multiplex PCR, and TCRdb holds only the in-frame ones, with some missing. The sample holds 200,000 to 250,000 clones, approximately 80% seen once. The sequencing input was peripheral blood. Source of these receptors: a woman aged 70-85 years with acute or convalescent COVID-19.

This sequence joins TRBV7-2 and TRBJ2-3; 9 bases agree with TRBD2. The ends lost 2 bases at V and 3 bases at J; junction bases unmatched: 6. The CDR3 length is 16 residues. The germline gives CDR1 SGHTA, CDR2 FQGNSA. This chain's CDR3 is CASSLRAGGRTDTQYF. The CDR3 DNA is TGTGCCAGCAGCTTAAGGGCGGGGGGGAGGACAGATACGCAGTATTTT.

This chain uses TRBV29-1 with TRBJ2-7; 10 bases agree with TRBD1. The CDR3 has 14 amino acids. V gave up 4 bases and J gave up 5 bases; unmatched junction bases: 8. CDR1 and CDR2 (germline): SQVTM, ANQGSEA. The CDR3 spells CSVGVMTGGNEQYF. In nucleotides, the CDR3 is TGCAGCGTTGGGGTTATGACAGGGGGCAACGAGCAGTACTTC.

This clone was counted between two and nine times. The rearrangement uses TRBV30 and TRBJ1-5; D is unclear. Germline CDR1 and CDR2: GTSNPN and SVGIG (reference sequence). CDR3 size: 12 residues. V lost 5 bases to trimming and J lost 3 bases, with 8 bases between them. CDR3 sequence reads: CAWSGVNQPQHF. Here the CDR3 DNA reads TGTGCCTGGTCGGGTGTCAATCAGCCCCAGCATTTT.

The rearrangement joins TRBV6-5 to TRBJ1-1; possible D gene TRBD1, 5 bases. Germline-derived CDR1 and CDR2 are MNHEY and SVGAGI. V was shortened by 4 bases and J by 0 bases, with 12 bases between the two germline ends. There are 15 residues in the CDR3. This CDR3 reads CASSLGRGMNTEAFF. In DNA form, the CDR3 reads TGTGCCAGCAGTTTAGGGCGGGGGATGAACACTGAAGCTTTCTTT.

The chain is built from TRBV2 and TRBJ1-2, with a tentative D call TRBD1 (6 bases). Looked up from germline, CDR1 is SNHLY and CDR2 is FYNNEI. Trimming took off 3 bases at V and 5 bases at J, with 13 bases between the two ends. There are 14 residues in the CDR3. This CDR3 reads CASSDSRQAYGYTF. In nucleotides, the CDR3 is TGTGCCAGCAGTGACTCGAGACAGGCGTATGGCTACACCTTC.

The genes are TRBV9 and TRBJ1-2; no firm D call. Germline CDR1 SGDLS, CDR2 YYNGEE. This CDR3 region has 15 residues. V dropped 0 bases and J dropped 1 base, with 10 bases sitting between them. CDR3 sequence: CASSVGREINYGYTF. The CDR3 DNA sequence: TGTGCCAGCAGCGTAGGACGGGAGATTAACTATGGCTACACCTTC.

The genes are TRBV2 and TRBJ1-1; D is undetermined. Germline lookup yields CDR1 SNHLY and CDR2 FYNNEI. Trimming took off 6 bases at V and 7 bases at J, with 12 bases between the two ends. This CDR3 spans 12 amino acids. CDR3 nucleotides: TGTGCCAGCAGAAAGATAGAAGTTGAAGCTTTCTTT. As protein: CASRKIEVEAFF. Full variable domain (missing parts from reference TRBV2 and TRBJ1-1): EPEVTQTPSHQVTQMGQEVILRCVPISNHLYFYWYRQILGQKVEFLVSFYNNEISEKSEIFDDQFSVERPDGSNFTLKIRSTKLEDSAMYFCASRKIEVEAFFGQGTRLTVV.

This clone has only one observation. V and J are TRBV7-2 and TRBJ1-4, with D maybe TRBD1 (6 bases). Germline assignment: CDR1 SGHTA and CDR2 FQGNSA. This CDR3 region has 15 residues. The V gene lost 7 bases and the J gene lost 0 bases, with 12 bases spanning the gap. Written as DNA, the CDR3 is TGTGCCAGCACAGGGGCGGTCTCAACTAATGAAAAACTGTTTTTT. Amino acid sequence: CASTGAVSTNEKLFF.

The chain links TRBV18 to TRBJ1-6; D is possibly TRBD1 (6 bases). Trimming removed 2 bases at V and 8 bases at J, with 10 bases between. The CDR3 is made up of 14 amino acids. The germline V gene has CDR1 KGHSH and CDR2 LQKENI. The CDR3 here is CASSPTGFDSPLHF. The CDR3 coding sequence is TGTGCCAGCTCACCAACAGGGTTTGATTCACCCCTCCACTTT.

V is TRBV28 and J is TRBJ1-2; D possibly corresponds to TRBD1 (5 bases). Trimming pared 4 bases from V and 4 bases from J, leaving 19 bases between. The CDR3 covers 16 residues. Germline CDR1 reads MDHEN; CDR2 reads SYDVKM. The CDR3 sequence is CASSSGGLSGGYGYTF. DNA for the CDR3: TGTGCCAGCAGTTCCGGGGGACTTTCCGGGGGCTATGGCTACACCTTC.

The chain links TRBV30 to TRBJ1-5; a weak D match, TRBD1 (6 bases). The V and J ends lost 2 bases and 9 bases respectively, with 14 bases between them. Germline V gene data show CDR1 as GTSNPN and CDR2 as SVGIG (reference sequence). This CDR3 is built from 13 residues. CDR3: CAWSSQGNWPQHF. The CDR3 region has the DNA TGTGCCTGGAGTTCACAGGGAAATTGGCCCCAGCATTTT.

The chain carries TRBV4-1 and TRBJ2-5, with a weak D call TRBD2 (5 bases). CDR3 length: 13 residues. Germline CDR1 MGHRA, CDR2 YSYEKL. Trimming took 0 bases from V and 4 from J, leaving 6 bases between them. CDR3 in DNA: TGCGCCAGCAGCCAAGAAGGAGGAGAGACCCAGTACTTC. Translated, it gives CASSQEGGETQYF.

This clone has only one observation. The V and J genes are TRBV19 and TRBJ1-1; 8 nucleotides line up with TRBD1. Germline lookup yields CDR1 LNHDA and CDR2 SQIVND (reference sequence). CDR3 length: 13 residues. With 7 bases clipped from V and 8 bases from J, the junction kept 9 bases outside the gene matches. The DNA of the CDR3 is TGTGCCAGTATTAGGGGACAGGAATTCGAAGCTTTCTTT. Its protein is CASIRGQEFEAFF.

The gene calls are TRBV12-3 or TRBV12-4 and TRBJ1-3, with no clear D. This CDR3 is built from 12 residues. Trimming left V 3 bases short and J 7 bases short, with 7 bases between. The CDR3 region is CASSFPQNTIYF. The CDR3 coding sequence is TGTGCCAGCAGTTTCCCGCAGAACACCATATATTTT.

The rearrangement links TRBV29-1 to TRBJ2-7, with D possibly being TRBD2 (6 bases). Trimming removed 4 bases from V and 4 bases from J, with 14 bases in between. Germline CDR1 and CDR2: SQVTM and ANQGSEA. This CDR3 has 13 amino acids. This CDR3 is CSVAPGEVYEQYF. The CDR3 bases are TGCAGCGTTGCCCCTGGGGAGGTTTACGAGCAGTACTTC.

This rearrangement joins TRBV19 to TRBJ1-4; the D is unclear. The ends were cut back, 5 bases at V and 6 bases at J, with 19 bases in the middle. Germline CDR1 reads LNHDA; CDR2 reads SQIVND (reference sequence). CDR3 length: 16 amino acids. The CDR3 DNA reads TGTGCCAGTAGTTCCCCCCTAGAGGGTGGGGATGAAAAACTGTTTTTT. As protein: CASSSPLEGGDEKLFF.

The CDR3 bases are TGTGCCAGCAGTTTTTGGCAAAATGGAAACACCATATATTTT. Amino acids: CASSFWQNGNTIYF. The rearrangement uses TRBV28 and TRBJ1-3; D unresolved. V lost 3 bases to trimming and J lost 3 bases, with 9 bases between them. Germline V gene data show CDR1 as MDHEN and CDR2 as SYDVKM. The CDR3 totals 14 residues.

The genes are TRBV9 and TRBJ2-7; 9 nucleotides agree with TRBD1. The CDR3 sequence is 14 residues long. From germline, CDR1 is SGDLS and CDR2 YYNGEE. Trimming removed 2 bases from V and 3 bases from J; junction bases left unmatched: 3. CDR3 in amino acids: CASSVGQGIYEQYF. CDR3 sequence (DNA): TGTGCCAGCAGCGTCGGACAGGGGATCTACGAGCAGTACTTC.

CDR3 nucleotides: TGTGCCAGCAGCTTAGCTCCGACAGGGTCTTTTAACTATGGCTACACCTTC. Protein product: CASSLAPTGSFNYGYTF. This rearrangement joins TRBV7-2 to TRBJ1-2; 7 bases match TRBD1. Trimming cost V 0 bases and J 1 base; bases outside gene matches: 8. The CDR3 consists of 17 residues. Germline loops: CDR1 SGHTA, CDR2 FQGNSA.

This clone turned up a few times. CDR3 protein: CASSVRGEQFF. CDR3 nucleotides: TGTGCCAGCAGTGTCCGCGGTGAGCAGTTCTTC. The rearrangement uses TRBV2 and TRBJ2-1; D gene uncertain. The germline CDR1 and CDR2 sequences are SNHLY and FYNNEI. The CDR3 sequence is 11 residues long. The V gene lost 4 bases and the J gene lost 9 bases, with 7 bases spanning the gap.

The CDR3 DNA sequence: TGTGCCAGCAGATCCAGGGTGGGCACCGGGGAGCTGTTTTTT. This gives the protein CASRSRVGTGELFF. J is TRBJ2-2 and V is TRBV3-1 (or the pseudogene TRBV3-2), with D possibly matching TRBD1 (5 bases). The V and J ends lost 6 bases and 4 bases respectively, with 12 bases between them. CDR3 size: 14 residues. Germline V gene sequence: CDR1 LGHDT, CDR2 YNNKEL (reference sequence).

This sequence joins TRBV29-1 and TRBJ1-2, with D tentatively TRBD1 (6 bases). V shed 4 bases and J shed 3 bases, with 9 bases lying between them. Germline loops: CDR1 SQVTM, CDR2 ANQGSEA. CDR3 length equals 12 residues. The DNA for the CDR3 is TGCAGCGTTGGACAGGTTGACTATGGCTACACCTTC. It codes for CSVGQVDYGYTF.